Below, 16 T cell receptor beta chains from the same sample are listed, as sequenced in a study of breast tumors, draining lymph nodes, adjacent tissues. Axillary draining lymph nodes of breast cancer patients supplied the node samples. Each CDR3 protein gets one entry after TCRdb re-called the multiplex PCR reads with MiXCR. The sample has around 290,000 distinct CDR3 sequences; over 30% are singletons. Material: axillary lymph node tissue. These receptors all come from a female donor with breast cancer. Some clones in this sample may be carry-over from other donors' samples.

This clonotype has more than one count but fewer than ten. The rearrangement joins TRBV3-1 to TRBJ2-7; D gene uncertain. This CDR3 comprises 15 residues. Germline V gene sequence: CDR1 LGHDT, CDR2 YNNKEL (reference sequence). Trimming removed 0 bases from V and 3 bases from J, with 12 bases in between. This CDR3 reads CASSQDWGTGYEQYF. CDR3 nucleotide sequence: TGTGCCAGCAGCCAAGATTGGGGAACGGGCTACGAGCAGTACTTC.

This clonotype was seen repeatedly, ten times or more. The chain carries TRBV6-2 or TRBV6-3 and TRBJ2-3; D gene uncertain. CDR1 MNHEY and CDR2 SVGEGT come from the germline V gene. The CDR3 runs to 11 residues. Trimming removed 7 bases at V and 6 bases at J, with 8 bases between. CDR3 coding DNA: TGTGCCAGCAACTTCCTGGATACGCAGTATTTT. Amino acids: CASNFLDTQYF.

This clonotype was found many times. CDR3 sequence reads: CASSPRGGGYTF. The CDR3 coding sequence is TGTGCCAGCAGCCCCAGGGGTGGGGGCTACACCTTC. The V gene is TRBV5-8, the J gene TRBJ1-2, with TRBD1 as a possible D gene (6 bases). The CDR3 spans 12 residues. Trimming took 4 bases from V and 8 from J, leaving 12 bases between them. Germline-derived CDR1 and CDR2 are SGHTS and YDEGEE.

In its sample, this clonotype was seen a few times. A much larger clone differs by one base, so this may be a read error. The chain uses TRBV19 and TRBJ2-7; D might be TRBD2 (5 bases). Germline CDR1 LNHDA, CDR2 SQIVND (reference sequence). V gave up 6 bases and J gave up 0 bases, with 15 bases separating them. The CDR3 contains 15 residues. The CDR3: CASSKASRSSYEQYF. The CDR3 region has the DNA TGTGCCAGTAGCAAGGCTAGCCGAAGCTCCTACGAGCAGTACTTC.

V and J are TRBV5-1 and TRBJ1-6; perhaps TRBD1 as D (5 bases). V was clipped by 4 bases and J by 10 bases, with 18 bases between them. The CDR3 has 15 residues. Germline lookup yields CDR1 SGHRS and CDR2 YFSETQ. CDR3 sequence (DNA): TGCGCCAGCAGCCCGGATGGGGCAGAGGGGTCACCCCTCCACTTT. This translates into CASSPDGAEGSPLHF.

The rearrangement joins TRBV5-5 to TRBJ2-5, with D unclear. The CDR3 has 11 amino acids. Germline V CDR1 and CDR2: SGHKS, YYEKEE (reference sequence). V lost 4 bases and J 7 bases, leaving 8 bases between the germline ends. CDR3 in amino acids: CASSALGTQYF. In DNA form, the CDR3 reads TGTGCCAGCAGCGCACTGGGGACCCAGTACTTC. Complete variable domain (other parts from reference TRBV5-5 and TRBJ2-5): DAGVTQSPTHLIKTRGQQVTLRCSPISGHKSVSWYQQVLGQGPQFIFQYYEKEERGRGNFPDRFSARQFPNYSSELNVNALLLGDSALYLCASSALGTQYFGPGTRLLVL.

CDR3 region: CASGLAAGGSPLHF. The CDR3 nucleotides read TGTGCTAGTGGTCTGGCGGCAGGGGGATCACCCCTCCACTTT. V and J are TRBV12-5 and TRBJ1-6; TRBD1 aligns across 7 bases. The CDR3 is 14 amino acids. With 5 bases clipped from V and 10 bases from J, the junction kept 8 bases outside the gene matches. The V gene's germline CDR1 is LGHNT and CDR2 FRNRAP. The whole variable domain, remainder taken from reference TRBV12-5 and TRBJ1-6, is DARVTQTPRHKVTEMGQEVTMRCQPILGHNTVFWYRQTMMQGLELLAYFRNRAPLDDSGMPKDRFSAEMPDATLATLKIQPSEPRDSAVYFCASGLAAGGSPLHFGNGTRLTVT.

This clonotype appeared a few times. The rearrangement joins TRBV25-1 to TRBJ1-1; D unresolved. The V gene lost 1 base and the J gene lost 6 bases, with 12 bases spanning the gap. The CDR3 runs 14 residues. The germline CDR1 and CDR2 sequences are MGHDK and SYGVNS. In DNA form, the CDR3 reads TGTGCCAGCAGTGAATCTTTCTCCAAGGCTGAAGCTTTCTTT. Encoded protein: CASSESFSKAEAFF.

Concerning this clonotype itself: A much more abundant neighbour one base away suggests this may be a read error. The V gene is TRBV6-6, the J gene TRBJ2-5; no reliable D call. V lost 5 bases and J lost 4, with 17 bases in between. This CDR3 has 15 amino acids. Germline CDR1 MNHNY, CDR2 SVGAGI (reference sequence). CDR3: CASSPGTHYRETQYF. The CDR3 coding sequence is TGTGCCAGCAGTCCAGGCACACACTACCGAGAGACCCAGTACTTC.

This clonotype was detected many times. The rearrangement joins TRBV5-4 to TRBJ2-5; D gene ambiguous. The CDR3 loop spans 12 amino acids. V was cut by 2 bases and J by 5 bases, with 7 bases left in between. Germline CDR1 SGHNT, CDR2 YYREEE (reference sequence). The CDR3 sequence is CASSLVSETQYF. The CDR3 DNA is TGTGCCAGCAGCTTAGTTTCCGAGACCCAGTACTTC.

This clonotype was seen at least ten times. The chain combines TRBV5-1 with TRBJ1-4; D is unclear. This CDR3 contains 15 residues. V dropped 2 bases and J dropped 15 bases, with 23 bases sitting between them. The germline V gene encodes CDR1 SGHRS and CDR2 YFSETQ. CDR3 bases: TGCGCCAGCAGCTTCTATGACCCAGAGCGTGGCGGTGTGTTTTTT. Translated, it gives CASSFYDPERGGVFF.

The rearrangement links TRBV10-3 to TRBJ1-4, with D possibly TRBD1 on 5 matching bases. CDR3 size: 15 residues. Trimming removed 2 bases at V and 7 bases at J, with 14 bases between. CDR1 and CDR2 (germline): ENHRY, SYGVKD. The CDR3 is CAISEGAGSTEKLFF. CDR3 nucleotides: TGTGCCATCAGTGAGGGGGCAGGTAGCACTGAAAAACTGTTTTTT.

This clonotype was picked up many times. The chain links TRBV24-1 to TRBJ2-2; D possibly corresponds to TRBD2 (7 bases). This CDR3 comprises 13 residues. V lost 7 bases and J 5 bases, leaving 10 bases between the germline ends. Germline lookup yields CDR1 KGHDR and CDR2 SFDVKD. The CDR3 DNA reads TGTGCCACCAGGAGGGGGGGTACCGGGGAGCTGTTTTTT. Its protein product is CATRRGGTGELFF.

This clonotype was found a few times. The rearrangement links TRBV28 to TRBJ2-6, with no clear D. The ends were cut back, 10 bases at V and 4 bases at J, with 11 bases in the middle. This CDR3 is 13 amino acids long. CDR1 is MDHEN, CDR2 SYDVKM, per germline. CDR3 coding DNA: TGTGCCACGGATGCTTTCGGGGCCAACGTCCTGACTTTC. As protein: CATDAFGANVLTF.

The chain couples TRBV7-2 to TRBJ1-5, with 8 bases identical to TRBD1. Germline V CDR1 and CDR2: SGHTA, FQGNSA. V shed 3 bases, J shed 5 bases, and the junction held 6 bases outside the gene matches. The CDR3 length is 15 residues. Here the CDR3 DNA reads TGTGCCAGCAGCTTTCGACAGGGGCCAGATCAGCCCCAGCATTTT. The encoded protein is CASSFRQGPDQPQHF.

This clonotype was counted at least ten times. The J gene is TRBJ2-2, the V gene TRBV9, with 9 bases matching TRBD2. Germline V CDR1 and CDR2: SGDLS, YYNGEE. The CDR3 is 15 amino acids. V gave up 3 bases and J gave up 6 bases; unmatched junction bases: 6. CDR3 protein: CASSGSGRVAGELFF. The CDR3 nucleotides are TGTGCCAGCAGCGGTAGCGGGAGAGTGGCCGGGGAGCTGTTTTTT.